This T cell receptor (beta chain) came from a study of T cell responses to AZD1222 COVID-19 vaccine. Findings and caveats of the study: Epitopes outside B.1.351 and B.1.1.7 mutated regions reportedly drew nearly half of spike TCRs.

Second-dose schedules of about 4 or about 12 weeks were combined. From germline, CDR1 is LNHDA and CDR2 SQIVND (reference sequence). This CDR3 spans 14 amino acids. The V gene lost 5 bases and the J gene lost 3 bases, with 12 bases spanning the gap. Sequencing was performed with immunoSEQ multiplex PCR; in TCRdb, only in-frame clones are kept and a portion is missing. This repertoire shows over 150,000 clones, roughly nine tenths found once; its top ten account for 3% to 3.5%. For this clone: Antigen: not known.

This sequence originates from an adult who received the AZD1222 COVID-19 vaccine. The sequencing here drew on peripheral blood, taken 28 days after the second AZD1222 dose. V is TRBV19 and J is TRBJ2-3; tentative D call: TRBD1 (5 bases). This CDR3 reads CASSPVGPTDTQYF. CDR3 nucleotide sequence: TGTGCCAGTAGTCCCGTGGGGCCGACAGATACGCAGTATTTT. Filled out from reference TRBV19 and TRBJ2-3, the complete variable domain reads DGGITQSPKYLFRKEGQNVTLSCEQNLNHDAMYWYRQDPGQGLRLIYYSQIVNDFQKGDIAEGYSVSREKKESFPLTVTSAQKNPTAFYLCASSPVGPTDTQYFGPGTRLTVL.